Listed here are 9 T cell receptor beta chains from one sample, sequenced in a study of cytomegalovirus exposure and HLA in healthy donors. The PCR employed 60 Vbeta primers together with 13 Jbeta primers. Produced via immunoSEQ multiplex PCR; TCRdb's table is partial and in-frame only. Among some 120,000 clones listed, around 77% were seen once. The sequencing input was PBMCs. Receptor source: a young man in good health and CMV-seropositive.

The chain joins TRBV10-3 to TRBJ2-7; TRBD1 is a possible D gene (6 bases). This CDR3 spans 14 amino acids. Trimming cost V 11 bases and J 5 bases, with 22 bases left between them. Germline values: CDR1 ENHRY, CDR2 SYGVKD. For the CDR3, the DNA is TGTGCCCTCTCCCCCGGGACAAAGATCGACGAGCAGTACTTC. Protein sequence: CALSPGTKIDEQYF.

This sequence joins TRBV11-3 and TRBJ2-1, with 9 positions matching TRBD2. The CDR3 spans 16 residues. In germline, CDR1 is SGHNT, CDR2 YENEEA. The J segment lost 8 bases and the V segment lost 1 base, leaving 9 bases of the junction unmatched. The CDR3 protein is CASSLVAAGGGDEQFF. CDR3 bases: TGTGCCAGCAGCTTAGTAGCGGCGGGGGGGGGTGATGAGCAGTTCTTC.

Only a few counts were recorded for this clone. This sequence joins TRBV7-3 and TRBJ2-3; 7 nucleotides line up with TRBD1. The germline V gene encodes CDR1 SGHTA and CDR2 FQGTGA. V shed 2 bases, J shed 1 base, and the junction held 3 bases outside the gene matches. This CDR3 comprises 15 residues. For the CDR3, the DNA is TGTGCCAGCAGCTTACGCCAGGGGGGCACAGATACGCAGTATTTT. Its protein product is CASSLRQGGTDTQYF.

The chain couples TRBV28 to TRBJ1-2, with a weak D call TRBD1 (5 bases). The CDR3 has 13 residues. In germline, CDR1 is MDHEN, CDR2 SYDVKM. V dropped 1 base and J dropped 11 bases, with 14 bases sitting between them. CDR3 bases: TGTGCCAGCAGTTTATCTAATGGACACAAGTACACCTTC. This gives the protein CASSLSNGHKYTF.

The V call is TRBV19, the J call TRBJ1-5, with 7 nucleotides matching TRBD1. The germline V gene has CDR1 LNHDA and CDR2 SQIVND (reference sequence). J gave up 2 bases and V 7 bases, and 8 bases lay outside the gene matches. The CDR3 length is 15 residues. CDR3 DNA: TGTGCCAGTACCACTACAGGGGTCGGCAATCAGCCCCAGCATTTT. The encoded protein is CASTTTGVGNQPQHF.

The count of this clone is one. J is TRBJ2-5 and V is TRBV10-3; maybe TRBD2 (6 bases). Germline loops: CDR1 ENHRY, CDR2 SYGVKD. Trimming cost V 5 bases and J 5 bases, with 15 bases left between them. CDR3 length: 14 residues. The CDR3 DNA follows: TGTGCCATCAGTAGGGACTCCCCCCGGGAGACCCAGTACTTC. Residues: CAISRDSPRETQYF.

The chain combines TRBV6-4 with TRBJ2-1; 9 bases are shared with TRBD1. The CDR3 runs 15 residues. The germline CDR1 and CDR2 sequences are MRHNA and SNTAGT. J gave up 3 bases and V 0 bases, and 0 bases lay outside the gene matches. CDR3 DNA sequence: TGTGCCAGCAGTGACTCGACAGGGGGCTACAATGAGCAGTTCTTC. Encoded protein: CASSDSTGGYNEQFF.

This clone was picked up a small number of times. The rearrangement uses TRBV7-8 and TRBJ1-2; 7 bases agree with TRBD1. The germline V gene encodes CDR1 SGHVS and CDR2 FQNEAQ. This CDR3 region has 18 residues. V was clipped by 8 bases and J by 0 bases; unmatched bases: 18. CDR3: CASGVMGTGGTANYGYTF. CDR3 coding DNA: TGTGCCAGCGGGGTGATGGGTACTGGGGGGACAGCTAACTATGGCTACACCTTC. Full variable domain (outside the CDR3, taken from reference TRBV7-8 and TRBJ1-2): GAGVSQSPRYKVAKRGQDVALRCDPISGHVSLFWYQQALGQGPEFLTYFQNEAQLDKSGLPSDRFFAERPEGSVSTLKIQRTQQEDSAVYLCASGVMGTGGTANYGYTFGSGTRLTVV.

The chain combines TRBV5-5 with TRBJ1-6; the match to TRBD1 covers 9 bases. This CDR3 has 20 residues. Germline loops: CDR1 SGHKS, CDR2 YYEKEE (reference sequence). Trimming removed 2 bases from V and 1 base from J; junction bases left unmatched: 13. The CDR3 protein is CASSFLPGQGKASYNSPLHF. CDR3 nucleotides: TGTGCCAGCAGCTTCCTACCGGGACAGGGTAAAGCGTCCTATAATTCACCCCTCCACTTT.